The rows below give T cell receptor beta chains drawn from one sample of a study of cytotoxic CD8 clonotypes in ibrutinib-treated CLL. The assay was immunoSEQ multiplex PCR, and TCRdb's table has in-frame clones only and misses some. Here the sample spans about 140,000 clones, 85% to 95% being singletons. The source was PBMCs, collected after 12 months of ibrutinib treatment. The receptors come from a human donor with chronic lymphocytic leukemia. Both conserved end residues are part of each CDR3. The D gene is left open where the match is weak. Where a row states a size, it is once, few, many or the class of an expanded clone; other rows omit it.

v_gene: TRBV11-2
j_gene: TRBJ2-7
abundance: NA
d_gene: NA
CDR3aa: CASSSLAYEQYF
CDR3nt: TGTGCCAGCAGCTCGCTAGCGTACGAGCAGTACTTC

v_gene: TRBV2
j_gene: TRBJ2-7
abundance: NA
d_gene: TRBD2
CDR3aa: CASSKGLAGGVGNYEQYF
CDR3nt: TGTGCCAGCAGTAAGGGACTAGCGGGAGGTGTCGGGAATTACGAGCAGTACTTC

v_gene: TRBV15
j_gene: TRBJ2-5
abundance: NA
d_gene: NA
CDR3aa: CATSTRWSEQETQYF
CDR3nt: TGTGCCACCAGCACGAGGTGGTCAGAACAAGAGACCCAGTACTTC

v_gene: TRBV7-6
j_gene: TRBJ1-1
abundance: NA
d_gene: TRBD1
CDR3aa: CASSSKQGANTEAFF
CDR3nt: TGTGCCAGCAGCTCCAAACAGGGGGCGAACACTGAAGCTTTCTTT

v_gene: TRBV29-1
j_gene: TRBJ2-7
abundance: NA
d_gene: NA
CDR3aa: CSVGGSSYEQYF
CDR3nt: TGCAGCGTTGGGGGCAGCTCCTACGAGCAGTACTTC

v_gene: TRBV9
j_gene: TRBJ2-7
abundance: once
d_gene: TRBD1
CDR3aa: CASSADRGSHDPNSYEQYF
CDR3nt: TGTGCCAGCAGCGCGGACAGGGGGTCCCACGACCCGAATTCCTACGAGCAGTACTTC

v_gene: TRBV29-1
j_gene: TRBJ2-3
abundance: once
d_gene: NA
CDR3aa: CTGLTDTQYF
CDR3nt: TGCACCGGACTCACAGATACGCAGTATTTT

v_gene: TRBV28
j_gene: TRBJ2-3
abundance: NA
d_gene: TRBD2
CDR3aa: CAISSGRFTDTQYF
CDR3nt: TGTGCCATCTCTAGCGGGAGATTCACAGATACGCAGTATTTT

v_gene: TRBV2
j_gene: TRBJ1-4
abundance: NA
d_gene: NA
CDR3aa: CASNGQPTNEKLFF
CDR3nt: TGTGCCAGCAATGGACAGCCAACTAATGAAAAACTGTTTTTT

v_gene: TRBV19
j_gene: TRBJ2-5
abundance: few
d_gene: NA
CDR3aa: CASSIGVGEETQYF
CDR3nt: TGTGCCAGTAGTATAGGAGTTGGTGAAGAGACCCAGTACTTC

v_gene: TRBV28
j_gene: TRBJ2-3
abundance: NA
d_gene: NA
CDR3aa: CASSLTTDTQYF
CDR3nt: TGTGCCAGCAGCCTCACCACAGATACGCAGTATTTT

v_gene: TRBV7-2
j_gene: TRBJ2-5
abundance: NA
d_gene: NA
CDR3aa: CASSPRLGAPGETQYF
CDR3nt: TGTGCCAGCAGCCCGCGGTTGGGAGCCCCGGGAGAGACCCAGTACTTC

v_gene: TRBV13
j_gene: TRBJ2-2
abundance: NA
d_gene: NA
CDR3aa: CASSLGGRYTGELFF
CDR3nt: TGTGCCAGCAGCTTAGGCGGCAGATACACCGGGGAGCTGTTTTTT

v_gene: TRBV5-1
j_gene: TRBJ1-1
abundance: NA
d_gene: NA
CDR3aa: CASSQEVGSTEAFF
CDR3nt: TGCGCCAGCAGCCAGGAGGTCGGTAGCACTGAAGCTTTCTTT

v_gene: TRBV11-2
j_gene: TRBJ2-7
abundance: NA
d_gene: TRBD2
CDR3aa: CASSLDFVAGGGEQYF
CDR3nt: TGTGCCAGCAGCTTAGATTTTGTAGCGGGAGGAGGTGAGCAGTACTTC

v_gene: TRBV11-3
j_gene: TRBJ2-7
abundance: NA
d_gene: TRBD2
CDR3aa: CASSPGLAGLYEQYF
CDR3nt: TGTGCCAGCAGCCCCGGACTAGCGGGCCTCTACGAGCAGTACTTC

v_gene: TRBV28
j_gene: TRBJ1-5
abundance: NA
d_gene: NA
CDR3aa: CASNHQPQHF
CDR3nt: TGTGCCAGCAATCATCAGCCCCAGCATTTT

v_gene: TRBV7-3
j_gene: TRBJ2-2
abundance: NA
d_gene: NA
CDR3aa: CASSLPGRANTGELFF
CDR3nt: TGTGCCAGCAGCTTACCGGGGCGAGCGAACACCGGGGAGCTGTTTTTT

v_gene: TRBV18
j_gene: TRBJ2-7
abundance: NA
d_gene: NA
CDR3aa: CASSPPEEYEQYF
CDR3nt: TGTGCCAGCTCACCACCGGAGGAATACGAGCAGTACTTC

v_gene: TRBV6-5
j_gene: TRBJ1-3
abundance: NA
d_gene: NA
CDR3aa: CASSPEPGNTIYF
CDR3nt: TGTGCCAGCAGCCCAGAACCTGGAAACACCATATATTTT

v_gene: TRBV19
j_gene: TRBJ2-7
abundance: NA
d_gene: NA
CDR3aa: CASSIDEVTYEQYF
CDR3nt: TGTGCCAGTAGTATAGACGAAGTTACCTACGAGCAGTACTTC

v_gene: TRBV7-9
j_gene: TRBJ1-3
abundance: NA
d_gene: NA
CDR3aa: CASSLPLNSGNTIYF
CDR3nt: TGTGCCAGCAGCTTGCCCCTTAACTCTGGAAACACCATATATTTT

v_gene: TRBV28
j_gene: TRBJ2-5
abundance: NA
d_gene: TRBD2
CDR3aa: CASSPVTGTSGEETQYF
CDR3nt: TGTGCCAGCAGCCCCGTAACCGGGACTAGCGGGGAAGAGACCCAGTACTTC

v_gene: TRBV7-9
j_gene: TRBJ2-7
abundance: once
d_gene: NA
CDR3aa: CASRRDAGAYEQYF
CDR3nt: TGTGCCAGCAGACGGGACGCCGGAGCCTACGAGCAGTACTTC

v_gene: TRBV2
j_gene: TRBJ1-4
abundance: NA
d_gene: NA
CDR3aa: CASSVGEKLFF
CDR3nt: TGTGCCAGCAGTGTTGGCGAAAAACTGTTTTTT

v_gene: TRBV9
j_gene: TRBJ2-5
abundance: NA
d_gene: TRBD1
CDR3aa: CASSVLYRGNAETQYF
CDR3nt: TGTGCCAGCAGCGTTCTGTACAGGGGTAATGCGGAGACCCAGTACTTC

v_gene: TRBV5-8
j_gene: TRBJ1-2
abundance: NA
d_gene: NA
CDR3aa: CASSSPLMFPYGYTF
CDR3nt: TGTGCCAGCAGCTCACCCCTTATGTTTCCCTATGGCTACACCTTC

v_gene: TRBV6-5
j_gene: TRBJ1-2
abundance: NA
d_gene: TRBD1
CDR3aa: CASSPGQDYNYGYTF
CDR3nt: TGTGCCAGCAGTCCTGGACAGGATTACAACTATGGCTACACCTTC

v_gene: TRBV7-8
j_gene: TRBJ2-5
abundance: NA
d_gene: NA
CDR3aa: CASSLALTKETQYF
CDR3nt: TGTGCCAGCAGCTTAGCGCTCACAAAAGAGACCCAGTACTTC

v_gene: TRBV27
j_gene: TRBJ2-1
abundance: NA
d_gene: TRBD2
CDR3aa: CASALAGVIYEQFF
CDR3nt: TGTGCCAGCGCACTAGCGGGAGTCATCTATGAGCAGTTCTTC

v_gene: TRBV9
j_gene: TRBJ1-4
abundance: NA
d_gene: NA
CDR3aa: CASSVGTNEKLFF
CDR3nt: TGTGCCAGCAGCGTGGGGACTAATGAAAAACTGTTTTTT

v_gene: TRBV5-1
j_gene: TRBJ2-1
abundance: NA
d_gene: TRBD2
CDR3aa: CASNLGEGLAGVAQFF
CDR3nt: TGCGCCAGCAATCTGGGGGAGGGACTAGCGGGAGTCGCGCAGTTCTTC

v_gene: TRBV27
j_gene: TRBJ1-1
abundance: NA
d_gene: TRBD1
CDR3aa: CASSRPGQRTEAFF
CDR3nt: TGTGCCAGCAGTCGGCCGGGACAGCGGACTGAAGCTTTCTTT

v_gene: TRBV6-5
j_gene: TRBJ1-2
abundance: NA
d_gene: NA
CDR3aa: CASSSLSAGTYGYTF
CDR3nt: TGTGCCAGCAGTTCTCTCTCAGCAGGGACCTATGGCTACACCTTC

v_gene: TRBV4-3
j_gene: TRBJ1-1
abundance: few
d_gene: TRBD1
CDR3aa: CASSRGQGATEAFF
CDR3nt: TGCGCCAGCAGCCGAGGACAGGGAGCCACTGAAGCTTTCTTT

v_gene: TRBV27
j_gene: TRBJ2-7
abundance: NA
d_gene: NA
CDR3aa: CASSMTGSYEQYF
CDR3nt: TGTGCCAGCAGTATGACGGGATCCTACGAGCAGTACTTC

v_gene: TRBV2
j_gene: TRBJ1-5
abundance: NA
d_gene: NA
CDR3aa: CASSERVGLSNQPQHF
CDR3nt: TGTGCCAGCAGTGAACGGGTAGGGTTGAGCAATCAGCCCCAGCATTTT

v_gene: TRBV28
j_gene: TRBJ2-1
abundance: NA
d_gene: NA
CDR3aa: CASSLSRRQFF
CDR3nt: TGTGCCAGCAGTTTATCCCGTAGGCAGTTCTTC

v_gene: TRBV15
j_gene: TRBJ1-2
abundance: NA
d_gene: NA
CDR3aa: CATSRVQALDGYTF
CDR3nt: TGTGCCACCAGCAGGGTCCAGGCCCTCGATGGCTACACCTTC

v_gene: TRBV4-2
j_gene: TRBJ2-7
abundance: NA
d_gene: TRBD2
CDR3aa: CASSQDLLAGASLGEQYF
CDR3nt: TGTGCCAGCAGCCAAGATTTGTTAGCGGGAGCCTCTTTGGGGGAGCAGTACTTC

v_gene: TRBV10-3
j_gene: TRBJ2-1
abundance: NA
d_gene: TRBD2
CDR3aa: CAVREGGINSYNEQFF
CDR3nt: TGTGCCGTCCGGGAGGGGGGAATCAACTCCTACAATGAGCAGTTCTTC

v_gene: TRBV14
j_gene: TRBJ1-1
abundance: NA
d_gene: NA
CDR3aa: CASSVRGANTEAFF
CDR3nt: TGTGCCAGCAGCGTACGGGGAGCGAACACTGAAGCTTTCTTT

v_gene: TRBV4-3
j_gene: TRBJ2-3
abundance: NA
d_gene: NA
CDR3aa: CASSQETSSTDTQYF
CDR3nt: TGCGCCAGCAGCCAAGAGACCTCTAGCACAGATACGCAGTATTTT

v_gene: TRBV9
j_gene: TRBJ2-4
abundance: NA
d_gene: NA
CDR3aa: CASSPPGLGNIQYF
CDR3nt: TGTGCCAGCAGCCCTCCAGGGCTCGGAAACATTCAGTACTTC

v_gene: TRBV4-3
j_gene: TRBJ2-1
abundance: NA
d_gene: TRBD1
CDR3aa: CASSHGQGLNEQFF
CDR3nt: TGCGCCAGCAGCCACGGACAGGGCCTCAATGAGCAGTTCTTC

v_gene: TRBV28
j_gene: TRBJ1-3
abundance: few
d_gene: NA
CDR3aa: CASRASGNTIYF
CDR3nt: TGTGCCAGCAGGGCTTCTGGAAACACCATATATTTT

v_gene: TRBV19
j_gene: TRBJ2-3
abundance: NA
d_gene: NA
CDR3aa: CASSIDQVEGDTQYF
CDR3nt: TGTGCCAGTAGTATAGATCAGGTGGAGGGGGATACGCAGTATTTT

v_gene: TRBV15
j_gene: TRBJ2-7
abundance: NA
d_gene: NA
CDR3aa: CATSRLDSSYEQYF
CDR3nt: TGTGCCACCAGCAGATTGGACAGTTCCTACGAGCAGTACTTC

v_gene: TRBV7-7
j_gene: TRBJ2-2
abundance: NA
d_gene: TRBD2
CDR3aa: CASSPDYLAGGAGELFF
CDR3nt: TGTGCTAGCAGCCCCGATTATTTAGCGGGAGGGGCCGGGGAGCTGTTTTTT

v_gene: TRBV29-1
j_gene: TRBJ1-1
abundance: NA
d_gene: NA
CDR3aa: CSAGEGSGNTEAFF
CDR3nt: TGCAGCGCCGGGGAAGGTTCCGGGAACACTGAAGCTTTCTTT

v_gene: TRBV19
j_gene: TRBJ2-7
abundance: NA
d_gene: NA
CDR3aa: CASSTVYEQYF
CDR3nt: TGTGCCAGTAGTACCGTCTACGAGCAGTACTTC

v_gene: TRBV20-1
j_gene: TRBJ2-5
abundance: NA
d_gene: NA
CDR3aa: CSAPTWETQYF
CDR3nt: TGCAGTGCCCCAACGTGGGAGACCCAGTACTTC

v_gene: TRBV6-6
j_gene: TRBJ2-5
abundance: NA
d_gene: TRBD1
CDR3aa: CASSYKGATRTQYF
CDR3nt: TGTGCCAGCAGTTACAAGGGGGCAACGAGGACCCAGTACTTC

v_gene: TRBV7-8
j_gene: TRBJ2-1
abundance: once
d_gene: TRBD1
CDR3aa: CASSLPMGQSNNNEQFF
CDR3nt: TGTGCCAGCAGCTTACCAATGGGACAGTCGAATAACAATGAGCAGTTCTTC